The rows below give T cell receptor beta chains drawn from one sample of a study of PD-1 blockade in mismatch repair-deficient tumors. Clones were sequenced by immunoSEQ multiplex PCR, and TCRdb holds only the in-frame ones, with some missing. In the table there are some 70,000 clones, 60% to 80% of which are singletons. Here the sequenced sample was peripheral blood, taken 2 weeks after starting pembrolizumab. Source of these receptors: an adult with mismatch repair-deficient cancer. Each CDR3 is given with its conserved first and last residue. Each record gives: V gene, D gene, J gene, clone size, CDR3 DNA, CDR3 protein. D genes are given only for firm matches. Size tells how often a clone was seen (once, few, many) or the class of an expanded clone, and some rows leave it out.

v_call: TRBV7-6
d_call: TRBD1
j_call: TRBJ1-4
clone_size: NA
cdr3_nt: TGTGCCACCCTGCGGGGACAGGGAATTTATAATGAAAAACTGTTTTTT
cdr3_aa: CATLRGQGIYNEKLFF

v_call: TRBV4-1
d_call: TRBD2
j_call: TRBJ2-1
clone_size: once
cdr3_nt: TGCGCCAGCAGCCGCGGGACTAGCGGTAACAATGAGCAGTTCTTC
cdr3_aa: CASSRGTSGNNEQFF

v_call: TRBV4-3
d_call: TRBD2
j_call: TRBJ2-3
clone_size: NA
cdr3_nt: TGCGCCAGCAGCCAAGATGGGCTAGCGGGCGGGACGCAGTATTTT
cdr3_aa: CASSQDGLAGGTQYF

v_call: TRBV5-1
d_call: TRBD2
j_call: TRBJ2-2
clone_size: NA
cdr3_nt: TGCGCCAGCACCACCTCACCGGGACTAGCCACCGGGGAGCTGTTTTTT
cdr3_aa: CASTTSPGLATGELFF

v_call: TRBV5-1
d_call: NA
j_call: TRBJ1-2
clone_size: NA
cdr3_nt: TGCGCCAGCAGCTTGGGGGGCAGGGGCTACACCTTC
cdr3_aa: CASSLGGRGYTF

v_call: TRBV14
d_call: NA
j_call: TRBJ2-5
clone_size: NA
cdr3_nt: TGTGCCAGCAGCCAGAACGTTTGGGAGACCCAGTACTTC
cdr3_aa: CASSQNVWETQYF

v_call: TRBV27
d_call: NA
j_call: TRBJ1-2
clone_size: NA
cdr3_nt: TGTGCCAGCAGTTTACGGTTTGGCTATGGCTACACCTTC
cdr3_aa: CASSLRFGYGYTF

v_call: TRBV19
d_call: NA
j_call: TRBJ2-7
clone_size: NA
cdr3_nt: TGTGCCAGTAGTATGTTCGGGACAAACTCCTACGAGCAGTACTTC
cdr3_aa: CASSMFGTNSYEQYF

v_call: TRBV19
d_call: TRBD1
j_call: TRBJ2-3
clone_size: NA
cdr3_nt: TGTGCCAGTAGTCTGGGACAGGGTGTCGCAGATACGCAGTATTTT
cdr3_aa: CASSLGQGVADTQYF

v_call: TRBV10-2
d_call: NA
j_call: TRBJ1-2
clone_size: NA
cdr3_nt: TGCGCCAGCAGTGGGCTCGGGATTTCGGGTCTACAGGGCTACACCTTC
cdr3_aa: CASSGLGISGLQGYTF

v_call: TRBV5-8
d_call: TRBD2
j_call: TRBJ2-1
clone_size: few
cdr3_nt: TGTGCCAGCAGCCCGGGACTAGCGGGACAAAAGGGAGGTGAGCAGTTCTTC
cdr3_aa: CASSPGLAGQKGGEQFF